The entry below describes one T cell receptor beta chain. What it binds is unknown. The data are from a study of T cell responses to AZD1222 COVID-19 vaccine. Assay: immunoSEQ multiplex PCR; the TCRdb copy retains only in-frame clones and omits some. The sample contains tens of thousands of clones, more than 70% of which appear only once. Overall study findings and caveats: In the spike-specific TCR repertoire, nearly half reportedly target unmutated variant regions. Baseline serology detected seropositivity in only five to seven AZD1222 recipients. None of the repertoires were sampled until the peak T cell response had passed. Across spike, vaccine-associated CD4 TCRs were found, dominant at 160-218 and 743-854.

This receptor was taken from an adult in good health. The sequenced sample was peripheral blood, obtained on day 0 of AZD1222 vaccination.

CDR3 sequence reads: CAWNKIRDSPNYGYTF. CDR3 DNA: TGTGCCTGGAATAAAATCCGGGACAGTCCTAACTATGGCTACACCTTC. The chain is built from TRBV30 and TRBJ1-2, with 7 nucleotides matching TRBD1. The V and J ends lost 4 bases and 0 bases, in that order; junction bases with no gene match: 11. CDR1 and CDR2 (germline): GTSNPN, SVGIG (reference sequence). CDR3 length: 16 residues.